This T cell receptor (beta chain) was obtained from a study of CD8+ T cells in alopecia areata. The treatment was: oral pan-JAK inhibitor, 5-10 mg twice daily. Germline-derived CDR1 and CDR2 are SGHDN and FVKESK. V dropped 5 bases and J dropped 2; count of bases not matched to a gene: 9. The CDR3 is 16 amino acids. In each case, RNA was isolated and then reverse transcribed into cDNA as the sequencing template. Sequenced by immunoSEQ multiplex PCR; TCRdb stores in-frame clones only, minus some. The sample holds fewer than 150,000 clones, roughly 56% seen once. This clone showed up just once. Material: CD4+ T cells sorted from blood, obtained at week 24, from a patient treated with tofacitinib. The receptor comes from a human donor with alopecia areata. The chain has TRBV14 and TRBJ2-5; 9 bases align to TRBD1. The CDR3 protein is CASSYHLGQGQETQYF. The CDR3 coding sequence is TGTGCCAGCAGCTATCATTTAGGACAGGGGCAAGAGACCCAGTACTTC.